These 3 T cell receptor beta chains share one sample of origin, sequenced in a study of T cells after yellow fever vaccination. TCRdb independently ran MiXCR on the 5' RACE reads; one entry per CDR3 protein. The sample carries about 73,000 distinct CDR3 sequences, approximately 7.5% recorded once. Sequences were derived from CD8+ T cells sorted from PBMCs, sampled on the day of the yellow fever booster vaccination. These receptors were obtained from a man younger than 45 who received the YFV17D yellow fever vaccine.

This clonotype was detected ten times or more. The chain carries TRBV7-8 and TRBJ2-3; D is perhaps TRBD1 or TRBD2 (5 bases each). CDR1 is SGHVS and CDR2 is FQNEAQ in the germline V gene. CDR3 length: 12 amino acids. Between the trimmed V and J ends, which lost 5 bases and 7 bases, there was a span of 10 bases. DNA for the CDR3: TGTGCCAGCAGCGCCGGGACCTATACGCAGTATTTT. As protein: CASSAGTYTQYF.

The chain employs TRBV6-1 and TRBJ2-1; 7 nucleotides align to TRBD2. Germline values: CDR1 MNHNS, CDR2 SASEGT. V shed 9 bases, J shed 4 bases, and the junction held 18 bases outside the gene matches. CDR3 length equals 17 residues. The CDR3 region is CARNIVSGRAPYNEQFF. The CDR3 DNA reads as TGTGCCAGAAACATAGTTAGTGGGAGGGCTCCGTACAATGAGCAGTTCTTC.

This clonotype was recorded at least ten times. The chain couples TRBV15 to TRBJ1-1; D unclear. The germline V gene has CDR1 LNHNV and CDR2 YYDKDF (reference sequence). The CDR3 sequence is 12 residues long. V gave up 1 base and J gave up 3 bases, with 3 bases separating them. The CDR3, as DNA: TGTGCCACCAGCAGAGTCCACACTGAAGCTTTCTTT. This gives the protein CATSRVHTEAFF.